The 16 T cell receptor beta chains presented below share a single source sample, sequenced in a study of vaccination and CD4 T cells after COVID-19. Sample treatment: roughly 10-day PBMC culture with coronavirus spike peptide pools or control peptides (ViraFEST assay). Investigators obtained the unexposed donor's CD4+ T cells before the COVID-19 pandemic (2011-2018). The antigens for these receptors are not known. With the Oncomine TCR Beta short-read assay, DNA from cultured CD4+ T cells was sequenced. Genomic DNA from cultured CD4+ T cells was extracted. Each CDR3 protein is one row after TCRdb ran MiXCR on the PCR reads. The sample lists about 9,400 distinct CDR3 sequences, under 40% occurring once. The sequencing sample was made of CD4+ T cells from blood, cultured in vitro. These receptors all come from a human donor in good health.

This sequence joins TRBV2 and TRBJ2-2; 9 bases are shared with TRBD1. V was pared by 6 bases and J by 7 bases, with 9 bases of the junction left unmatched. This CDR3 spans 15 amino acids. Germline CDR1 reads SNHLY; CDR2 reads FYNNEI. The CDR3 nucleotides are TGTGCCAGCAGCGCCCAACAGGGGGCGGGCGGGGAGCTGTTTTTT. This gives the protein CASSAQQGAGGELFF.

The CDR3 DNA reads as TGTGCCAGCAGCTTAACCCCCACGGGAGGTGGGGAGCTGTTTTTT. This translates into CASSLTPTGGGELFF. The chain employs TRBV7-3 and TRBJ2-2; TRBD2 aligns across 7 bases. The CDR3 length is 15 residues. Germline-derived CDR1 and CDR2 are SGHTA and FQGTGA. V was clipped by 0 bases and J by 8 bases; unmatched bases: 6.

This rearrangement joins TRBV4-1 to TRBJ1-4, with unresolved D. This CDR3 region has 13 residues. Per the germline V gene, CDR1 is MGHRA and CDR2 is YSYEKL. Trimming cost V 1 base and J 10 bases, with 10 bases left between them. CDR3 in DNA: TGCGCCAGCAGCCAAGTGACCGCAGGAAAACTGTTTTTT. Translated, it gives CASSQVTAGKLFF.

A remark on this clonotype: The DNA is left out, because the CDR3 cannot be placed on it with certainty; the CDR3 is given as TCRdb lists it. Here the CDR3 reads CASRPHLTSSPSIF. This chain connects TRBV28 to TRBJ1-5; the D segment call TRBD1 is taken from the table without a DNA check. Inclusive of both ends, the CDR3 amounts to 14 amino acids. The germline CDR1 and CDR2 sequences are MDHEN and SYDVKM.

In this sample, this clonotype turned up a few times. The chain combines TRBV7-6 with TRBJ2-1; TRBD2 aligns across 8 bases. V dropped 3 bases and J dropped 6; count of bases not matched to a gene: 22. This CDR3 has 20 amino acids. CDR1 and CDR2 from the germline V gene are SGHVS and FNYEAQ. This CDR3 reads CASSFSLPPWVVSGTNEQFF. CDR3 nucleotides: TGTGCCAGCAGCTTTTCTCTCCCTCCCTGGGTTGTTAGCGGGACCAATGAGCAGTTCTTC.

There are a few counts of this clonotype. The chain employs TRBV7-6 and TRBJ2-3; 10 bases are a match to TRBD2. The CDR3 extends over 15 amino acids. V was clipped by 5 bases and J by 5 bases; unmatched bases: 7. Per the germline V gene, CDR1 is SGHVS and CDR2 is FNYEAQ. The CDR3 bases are TGTGCCAGCAGCAGCAGGGCTAGCGGGAGAGATACGCAGTATTTT. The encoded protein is CASSSRASGRDTQYF. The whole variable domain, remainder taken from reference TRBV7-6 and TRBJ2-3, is GAGVSQSPRYKVTKRGQDVALRCDPISGHVSLYWYRQALGQGPEFLTYFNYEAQQDKSGLPNDRFSAERPEGSISTLTIQRTEQRDSAMYRCASSSRASGRDTQYFGPGTRLTVL.

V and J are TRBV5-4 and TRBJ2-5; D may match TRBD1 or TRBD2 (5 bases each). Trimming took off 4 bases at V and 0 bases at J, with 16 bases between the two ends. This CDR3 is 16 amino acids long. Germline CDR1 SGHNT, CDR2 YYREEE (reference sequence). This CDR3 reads CASSDPGTAHQETQYF. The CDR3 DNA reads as TGTGCCAGCAGCGACCCCGGGACGGCCCACCAAGAGACCCAGTACTTC.

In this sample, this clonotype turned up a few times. Written as DNA, the CDR3 is TGTGCCAGCAGCTTAGACTCAGCGGGAGTCTACGAGCAGTACTTC. It encodes CASSLDSAGVYEQYF. The chain employs TRBV7-2 and TRBJ2-7; 8 positions match TRBD2. The junction had 5 bases not matched to a gene; V was cut back by 1 base and J by 3 bases. This CDR3 region has 15 residues. From germline, CDR1 is SGHTA and CDR2 FQGNSA.

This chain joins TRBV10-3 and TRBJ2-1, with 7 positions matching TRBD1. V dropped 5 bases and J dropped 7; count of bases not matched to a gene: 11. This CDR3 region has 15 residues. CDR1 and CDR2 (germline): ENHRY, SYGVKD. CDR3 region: CAISSTGRIQNEQFF. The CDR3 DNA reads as TGTGCCATCAGTTCGACAGGGAGAATACAAAATGAGCAGTTCTTC.

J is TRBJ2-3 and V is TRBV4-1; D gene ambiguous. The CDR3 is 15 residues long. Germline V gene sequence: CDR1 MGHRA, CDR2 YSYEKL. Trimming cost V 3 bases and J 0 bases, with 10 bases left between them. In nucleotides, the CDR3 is TGCGCCAGCAGCCACTTGCGGACCAGCACAGATACGCAGTATTTT. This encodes CASSHLRTSTDTQYF.

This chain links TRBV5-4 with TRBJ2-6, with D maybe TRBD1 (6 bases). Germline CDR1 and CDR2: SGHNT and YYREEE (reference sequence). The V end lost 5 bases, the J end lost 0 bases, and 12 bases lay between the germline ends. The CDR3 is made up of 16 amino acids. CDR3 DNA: TGTGCCAGCAGTCGGGACATCCTCTCTGGGGCCAACGTCCTGACTTTC. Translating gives CASSRDILSGANVLTF.

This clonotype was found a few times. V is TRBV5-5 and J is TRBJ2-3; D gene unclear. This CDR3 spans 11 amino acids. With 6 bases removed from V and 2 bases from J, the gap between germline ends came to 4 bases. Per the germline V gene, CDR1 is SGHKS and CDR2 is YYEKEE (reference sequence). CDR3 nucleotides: TGTGCCAGCACCTACACAGATACGCAGTATTTT. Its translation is CASTYTDTQYF. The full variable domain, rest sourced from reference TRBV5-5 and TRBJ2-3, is DAGVTQSPTHLIKTRGQQVTLRCSPISGHKSVSWYQQVLGQGPQFIFQYYEKEERGRGNFPDRFSARQFPNYSSELNVNALLLGDSALYLCASTYTDTQYFGPGTRLTVL.

The CDR3 DNA reads TGTGCCAGCAGCTTAGATGGGAACACCGGAACGGGTTACAATGAGCAGTTCTTC. This codes for CASSLDGNTGTGYNEQFF. The rearrangement joins TRBV7-2 to TRBJ2-1; the D is unclear. The germline gives CDR1 SGHTA, CDR2 FQGNSA. The V end was cut by 1 base, the J end by 4 bases, with 20 bases between. The CDR3 is 18 residues long.

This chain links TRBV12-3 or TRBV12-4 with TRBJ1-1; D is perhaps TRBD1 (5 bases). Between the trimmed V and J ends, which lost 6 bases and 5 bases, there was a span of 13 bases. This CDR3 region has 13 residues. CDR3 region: CASRLRERTEAFF. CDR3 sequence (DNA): TGTGCCAGCAGGCTCAGGGAAAGGACTGAAGCTTTCTTT.

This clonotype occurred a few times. The CDR3 loop reads CASSWDFRDTQYF. The CDR3 DNA reads TGTGCCAGCAGCTGGGACTTCCGAGATACGCAGTATTTT. The genes are TRBV7-2 and TRBJ2-3, with a tentative D call TRBD2 (6 bases). Germline values: CDR1 SGHTA, CDR2 FQGNSA. V was trimmed by 4 bases and J by 5 bases, leaving 10 bases between them. This CDR3 is built from 13 residues.

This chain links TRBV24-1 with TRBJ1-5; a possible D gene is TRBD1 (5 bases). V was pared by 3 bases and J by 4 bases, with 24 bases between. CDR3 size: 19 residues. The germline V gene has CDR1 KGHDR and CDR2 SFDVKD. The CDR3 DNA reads TGTGCCACCAGTGATCGATCTTTCTCGGGACTCAACGGGAATCAGCCCCAGCATTTT. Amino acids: CATSDRSFSGLNGNQPQHF.